This TCR beta chain is from a study of blood T cell repertoires in COVID-19. Study overall: Acute and convalescent COVID-19 specimens originated in the United States, Italy and Spain.

This clone was seen a few times. Per germline, CDR1 LGHNA and CDR2 YNFKEQ. The J segment lost 2 bases and the V segment lost 4 bases, leaving 2 bases of the junction unmatched. The CDR3 has 14 amino acids. Original data processing: Cell counts per sample came from amplifying reference gene primers. Clones were sequenced by immunoSEQ multiplex PCR, and TCRdb holds only the in-frame ones, with some missing. The V and J calls and clone size come from that table; D and trimming were worked out from the DNA. This table holds about 120,000 clones, less than 85% found once. This chain links TRBV4-2 with TRBJ1-5, with 7 bases lining up with TRBD1. This sequence originates from a man over 45 with acute or convalescent COVID-19. Source material: peripheral blood. The CDR3: CASSLDRGNQPQHF. CDR3 coding DNA: TGTGCCAGCAGCCTAGACAGGGGCAATCAGCCCCAGCATTTT.